This T cell receptor (beta chain) appears in the sequencing data of a study of tumor-infiltrating lymphocytes in primary liver carcinoma. The wider study: Stage T1-T3 N0M0 tumors spanned roughly 4.2 to 11 cm.

They got blood RNA out of unsorted whole blood and also pulled out germline DNA. With 500 to 650 ng total RNA as template and a constant-region primer, TCR beta cDNA was made. Construction of TCR beta libraries relied on three successive nested multiplex PCR rounds employing slightly modified ARM-PCR. The study ran its first two PCR rounds for nine to ten cycles each, using TRBV1-TRBV30 forward primers and a C-beta reverse primer. Using its own MiXCR run on the multiplex PCR reads, TCRdb lists one record per CDR3 protein. The sample shows 300,000 to 400,000 distinct CDR3 sequences, 60% to 80% of them seen only once. Points on this clonotype: The germline gene is not matched at one end of the junction; a read error may be the cause.

Germline CDR1 and CDR2: MNHNS and SASEGT. CDR3 length equals 14 residues. The sequenced sample consisted of peripheral blood. The chain is built from TRBV6-1 and TRBJ2-7; no clear D gene. The receptor was isolated from a man in his forties with primary liver carcinoma and hepatitis B virus infection. The CDR3 DNA follows: TGTGACAGCACCCCCGGCCCGGCCCCAGACGAGCAGTACTTC. Translated: CDSTPGPAPDEQYF.